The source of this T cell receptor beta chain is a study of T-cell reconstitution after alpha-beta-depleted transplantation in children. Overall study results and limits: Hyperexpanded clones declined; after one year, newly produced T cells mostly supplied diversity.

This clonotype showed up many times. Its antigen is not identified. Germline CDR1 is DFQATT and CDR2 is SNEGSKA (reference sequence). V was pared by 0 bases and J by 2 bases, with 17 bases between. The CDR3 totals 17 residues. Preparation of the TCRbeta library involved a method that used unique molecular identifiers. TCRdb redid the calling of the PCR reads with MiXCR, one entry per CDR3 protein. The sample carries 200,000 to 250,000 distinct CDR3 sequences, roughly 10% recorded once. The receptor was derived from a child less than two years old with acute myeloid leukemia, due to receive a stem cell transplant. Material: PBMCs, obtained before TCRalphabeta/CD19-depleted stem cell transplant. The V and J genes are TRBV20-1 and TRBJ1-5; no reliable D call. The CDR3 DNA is TGCAGTGCTAGAGAAGGAAGGTGGGCCGAGGGCAATCAGCCCCAGCATTTT. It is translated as CSAREGRWAEGNQPQHF.